Listed here are 14 T cell receptor beta chains from one sample, sequenced in a study of graft-versus-host responses after intestinal transplantation (dated by TCRdb to the early 2020s). The sample's time point, from its label and the paper: cells obtained before transplantation from donor or recipient. Library preparation used the immunoSEQ multiplex PCR assay. TCRdb retrieved this table from immuneACCESS and kept in-frame rearrangements only. Not all clones are present; in checked studies, unresolved V genes account for under half, and no reason is known for the remainder. This sample is represented by tens of thousands of clones; about 87% of them were singletons. The ten most abundant clones make up roughly 0.4% of the sample. What these receptors recognize is not known. This specimen consisted of unstimulated CD4+ T cells sorted from spleen or lymph node cells, obtained before transplant. These receptors all come from a human donor who was the organ donor for an intestinal transplant.

This clone was counted only a few times. This chain uses TRBV6-5 with TRBJ1-6; tentative D call: TRBD1 (5 bases). CDR1 and CDR2 from the germline V gene are MNHEY and SVGAGI. The CDR3 totals 13 residues. V was clipped by 4 bases and J by 7 bases, with 8 bases between them. CDR3 loop: CASSWAGNSPLHF. In nucleotides, the CDR3 is TGTGCCAGCAGTTGGGCAGGGAATTCACCCCTCCACTTT.

Regarding this clone: An end of the junction differs from the germline gene, which may be a read error. This chain connects TRBV7-3 to TRBJ2-5; the D gene is possibly TRBD1 (6 bases). The germline V gene encodes CDR1 SGHTA and CDR2 FQGTGA. CDR3 size: 15 residues. The DNA of the CDR3 is TGTGCCAGCAGCATAACAGGACAGTCCCAAGAGACCCAGTACTTC. Its protein is CASSITGQSQETQYF.

The count of this clone is one. The chain employs TRBV30 and TRBJ1-5; 12 bases are shared with TRBD1. The CDR3 is 19 residues long. The V and J ends lost 2 bases and 0 bases, in that order; junction bases with no gene match: 11. Germline V gene sequence: CDR1 GTSNPN, CDR2 SVGIG (reference sequence). The CDR3 loop reads CAWSKPGQGAMGSNQPQHF. CDR3 DNA: TGTGCCTGGAGTAAACCGGGACAGGGGGCTATGGGTAGCAATCAGCCCCAGCATTTT.

This clone is a singleton in its sample. This rearrangement joins TRBV30 to TRBJ1-5; TRBD1 aligns across 7 bases. The trim removed 3 bases at V and 7 bases at J, leaving 9 bases unmatched. The CDR3 runs to 14 residues. CDR1 is GTSNPN and CDR2 is SVGIG in the germline V gene (reference sequence). The CDR3 bases are TGTGCCTGGAGCCGTTTACAGGGGAACCAGCCCCAGCATTTT. It yields the protein CAWSRLQGNQPQHF.

The V call is TRBV29-1, the J call TRBJ2-1, with 12 bases aligning to TRBD2. CDR1 and CDR2 from the germline V gene are SQVTM and ANQGSEA. J gave up 7 bases and V 7 bases, and 8 bases lay outside the gene matches. The CDR3 loop spans 14 amino acids. CDR3 region: CSAASGGAGNEQFF. The CDR3 DNA follows: TGCAGCGCGGCTAGCGGGGGGGCCGGGAATGAGCAGTTCTTC.

This clone was recorded only once. V and J are TRBV9 and TRBJ1-1; perhaps TRBD1 as D (6 bases). Trimming pared 5 bases from V and 0 bases from J, leaving 8 bases between. The CDR3 loop spans 13 amino acids. Germline V lookup: CDR1 SGDLS, CDR2 YYNGEE. CDR3 protein: CASSPGVNTEAFF. The DNA for the CDR3 is TGTGCCAGCAGTCCAGGGGTGAACACTGAAGCTTTCTTT. The variable domain in full, with the rest retrieved from reference TRBV9 and TRBJ1-1, is DSGVTQTPKHLITATGQRVTLRCSPRSGDLSVYWYQQSLDQGLQFLIQYYNGEERAKGNILERFSAQQFPDLHSELNLSSLELGDSALYFCASSPGVNTEAFFGQGTRLTVV.

The rearrangement joins TRBV4-1 to TRBJ1-6; no definite D call. Between the trimmed V and J ends, which lost 0 bases and 10 bases, there was a span of 13 bases. Germline CDR1 reads MGHRA; CDR2 reads YSYEKL. The CDR3 is 15 amino acids. In DNA form, the CDR3 reads TGCGCCAGCAGCCAAGATCCGGGGAGTTACTCACCCCTCCACTTT. This encodes CASSQDPGSYSPLHF.

The chain recombines TRBV6-5 with TRBJ2-1; TRBD2 agrees at 12 bases. Trimming cost V 7 bases and J 4 bases; bases outside gene matches: 5. Germline V gives CDR1 MNHEY, CDR2 SVGAGI. The CDR3 spans 15 residues. The CDR3 nucleotides read TGTGCCAGCACTAATCTAGCGGGGGGGTACAATGAGCAGTTCTTC. This translates into CASTNLAGGYNEQFF.

The sample holds one count of this clone. This rearrangement joins TRBV28 to TRBJ2-1; TRBD2 matches at 9 bases. Germline CDR1 reads MDHEN; CDR2 reads SYDVKM. There are 19 residues in the CDR3. The V gene end was trimmed by 2 bases and the J gene end by 6 bases; junction bases not matched to a gene: 17. The DNA of the CDR3 is TGTGCCAGCAGTTTAAGGCTGACCGCGCGAATTAGCGGGGGCAATGAGCAGTTCTTC. This translates into CASSLRLTARISGGNEQFF.

The rearrangement uses TRBV7-9 and TRBJ1-5; TRBD1 might be the D (6 bases). V was shortened by 4 bases and J by 9 bases, with 16 bases between the two germline ends. Germline V gene data show CDR1 as SEHNR and CDR2 as FQNEAQ (reference sequence). The CDR3 contains 14 residues. The CDR3 DNA follows: TGTGCCAGCAGCTCAGATCCACAGGGCCCGCCCCAGCATTTT. Translating gives CASSSDPQGPPQHF.

The V call is TRBV5-6, the J call TRBJ2-7; 9 nucleotides match TRBD1. Unmatched junction bases numbered 2, after V lost 2 bases and J lost 2 bases. The CDR3 consists of 14 residues. Germline assignment: CDR1 SGHDT and CDR2 YYEEEE. The CDR3 DNA reads TGTGCCAGCAGCTTCGGGACAGGGACCTACGAGCAGTACGTC. Protein product: CASSFGTGTYEQYV.

The table lists this clone with a few counts. The rearrangement links TRBV28 to TRBJ2-7; 8 bases are a match to TRBD1. Germline-derived CDR1 and CDR2 are MDHEN and SYDVKM. The trim removed 6 bases at V and 0 bases at J, leaving 7 bases unmatched. There are 15 residues in the CDR3. CDR3 nucleotides: TGTGCCAGCAGAACGGGACAGGCGAGCTCCTACGAGCAGTACGTC. Its translation is CASRTGQASSYEQYV.

The chain joins TRBV5-4 to TRBJ2-3, with D possibly TRBD2 on 6 matching bases. The V gene lost 4 bases and the J gene lost 5 bases, with 20 bases spanning the gap. The CDR3 has 16 residues. CDR1 and CDR2 from the germline V gene are SGHNT and YYREEE (reference sequence). CDR3 protein: CASSPYRDWEEDTQYF. The DNA for the CDR3 is TGTGCCAGCAGCCCCTACCGGGACTGGGAGGAAGATACGCAGTATTTT. The full variable domain, its missing parts supplied by reference TRBV5-4 and TRBJ2-3, is ETGVTQSPTHLIKTRGQQVTLRCSSQSGHNTVSWYQQALGQGPQFIFQYYREEENGRGNFPPRFSGLQFPNYSSELNVNALELDDSALYLCASSPYRDWEEDTQYFGPGTRLTVL.

The chain joins TRBV6-1 to TRBJ2-7; 15 bases line up with TRBD2. This CDR3 has 13 residues. V dropped 8 bases and J dropped 4; count of bases not matched to a gene: 0. Germline loops: CDR1 MNHNS, CDR2 SASEGT. The CDR3 sequence is CASGTSGGYEQYV. CDR3 in DNA: TGTGCCAGCGGGACTAGCGGGGGGTACGAGCAGTACGTC.